This TCR beta chain comes out of a study of cytomegalovirus exposure and HLA in healthy donors. Study-wide findings and caveats: Reported results showed that the classifier diagnosed cytomegalovirus status with high specificity and sensitivity. Some V segments, TRBV6-2 and TRBV6-3 among them, were indistinguishable and were therefore excluded.

Primers for the PCR totalled 60 Vbeta and 13 Jbeta. TCRdb's table, derived via immunoSEQ multiplex PCR, lists solely in-frame clones and lacks some. The sample comprises 45,000 to 65,000 clones, about 70% of which are singletons, and about 22% rests with the top ten. On this clone: What it binds is unknown.

The CDR3 spans 14 residues. CDR1 is MNHEY, CDR2 SVGAGI, per germline. Trimming shortened V by 6 bases and J by 2 bases, and 10 bases separated the two germline ends. Sequences were obtained from PBMCs. The source of this sequence is a woman between 45 and 65 years old in good health and CMV-seropositive. V usage is TRBV6-5 and J usage is TRBJ2-2, with D unresolved. CDR3 DNA: TGTGCCAGCAGGAGGAGCGTAAACACCGGGGAGCTGTTTTTT. It yields the protein CASRRSVNTGELFF.